In this sample, the clone carrying this T cell receptor (beta chain) turned up a few times. Its antigen is still unknown. The sample is drawn from a study of blood T cells in healthy people across ages. Study-wide findings and caveats: Unsorted PBMCs blocked a conclusive comparison of naive and antigen-experienced cells. A strong correlation was found between TCR beta diversity and the percentage of naive T cells.

Extractions gave at least 5.5 micrograms of total RNA per sample. The use of a sample-barcoded 5' primer and a J-beta primer mix characterized a second PCR of about 7 to 12 cycles. TCRdb called the 5' RACE reads again in MiXCR, with one record for every CDR3 protein. In the table there are 450,000 to 600,000 distinct CDR3 sequences, around 27% of which are singletons. Separately, the same data were catalogued under a study of T cells of mothers and their children. In that study: Donation came from three healthy Caucasian mothers together with their six children.

This sequence was found in a boy under 10 years old in good health. Sequencing was performed on blood.

CDR3 amino acids: CASSSTSGGSYEQYF. In DNA, the CDR3 is TGTGCCAGCAGCTCCACTAGCGGGGGCTCCTACGAGCAGTACTTC. The rearrangement links TRBV7-2 to TRBJ2-7; 11 bases are a match to TRBD2. The ends lost 4 bases at V and 0 bases at J; junction bases unmatched: 2. Germline V CDR1 and CDR2: SGHTA, FQGNSA. This CDR3 is built from 15 residues.